This T cell receptor (beta chain) emerged from a study of T cells in Graves' hyperthyroidism and ophthalmopathy. There are many counts of this clonotype. Hyperthyroidism in the patients, aged 18 to 65, was newly diagnosed and under 2 months in duration. PBMCs were collected from an approximately 10 ml volume of fresh peripheral blood. Using RNA transcripts as the source, TCR beta CDR3 regions were amplified. TCR CDR3 underwent first-round RT-PCR with the HTBI primer set. MiXCR, run by TCRdb on the multiplex PCR reads, gives a single entry per CDR3 protein. The sample holds approximately 400,000 distinct CDR3 sequences, about 15% seen once. CDR1 is LGHNT and CDR2 is FRNRAP in the germline V gene. With V trimmed by 6 bases and J by 5 bases, 8 bases remained unmatched. The CDR3 is 17 residues long.

This rearrangement joins TRBV12-5 to TRBJ2-2; TRBD2 agrees at 14 bases. The sequence was collected from a woman aged 60-70 years with Graves' hyperthyroidism. The sequencing input was blood. CDR3 coding DNA: TGTGCTAGTGGAGGGACTAGCGGGAGTTGGGAGACCGGGGAGCTGTTTTTT. This sequence encodes CASGGTSGSWETGELFF.